This section outlines one TCR beta chain sequence together with its context. This sample is part of a study of T cell changes during pregnancy in multiple sclerosis. The ends lost 0 bases at V and 2 bases at J; junction bases unmatched: 7. This CDR3 comprises 16 residues. Per germline, CDR1 MGHRA and CDR2 YSYEKL. Sequencing was performed with immunoSEQ multiplex PCR; in TCRdb, only in-frame clones are kept and a portion is missing. Of 60,000 to 75,000 clones in the sample, roughly 90% are singletons; the top ten hold 2%. The sample here was peripheral blood, taken in the second trimester of pregnancy. The TCR originated in a female donor with multiple sclerosis, enrolled in a pregnancy study. The rearrangement joins TRBV4-1 to TRBJ2-7; TRBD2 matches at 7 bases. CDR3: CASSQDPGRTAYEQYF. The CDR3 nucleotides are TGCGCCAGCAGCCAAGATCCCGGGAGGACCGCCTACGAGCAGTACTTC.